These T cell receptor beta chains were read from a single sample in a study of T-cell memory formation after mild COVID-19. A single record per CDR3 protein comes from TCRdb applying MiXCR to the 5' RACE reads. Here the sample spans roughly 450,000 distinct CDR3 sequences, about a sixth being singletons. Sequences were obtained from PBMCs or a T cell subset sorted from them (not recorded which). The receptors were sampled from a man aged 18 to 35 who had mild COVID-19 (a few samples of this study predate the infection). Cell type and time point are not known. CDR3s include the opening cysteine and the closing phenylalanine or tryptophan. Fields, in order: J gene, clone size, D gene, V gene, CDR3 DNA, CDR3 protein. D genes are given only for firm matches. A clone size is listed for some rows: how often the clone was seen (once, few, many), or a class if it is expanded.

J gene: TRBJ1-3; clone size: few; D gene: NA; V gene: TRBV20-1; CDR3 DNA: TGCAGTGCTAGAGCTCCACAGGAATCTGGAAACACCATATATTTT; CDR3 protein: CSARAPQESGNTIYF
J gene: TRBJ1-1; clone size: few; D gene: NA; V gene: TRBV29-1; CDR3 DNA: TGCAGCGTTTCCCCCAGAAACACTGAAGCTTTCTTT; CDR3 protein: CSVSPRNTEAFF
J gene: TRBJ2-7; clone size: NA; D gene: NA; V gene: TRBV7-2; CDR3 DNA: TGTGCCAGCAGTCGGCTATCCTACGAGCAGTACTTC; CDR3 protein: CASSRLSYEQYF
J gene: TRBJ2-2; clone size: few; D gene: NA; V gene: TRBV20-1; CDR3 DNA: TGCAGTGCGCCGCGTACCGGGGAGCTGTTTTTT; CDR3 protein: CSAPRTGELFF
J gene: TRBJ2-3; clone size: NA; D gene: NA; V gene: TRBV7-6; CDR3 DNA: TGTGCCAGAAGCTTAGCGCTCGGGGAAATGGGCACAGATACGCAGTATTTT; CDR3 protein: CARSLALGEMGTDTQYF
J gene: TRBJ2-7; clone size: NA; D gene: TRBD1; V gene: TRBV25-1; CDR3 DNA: TGTGCCAGCGGGGATACCGGGACAGGGACCTACGAGCAGTACTTC; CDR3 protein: CASGDTGTGTYEQYF
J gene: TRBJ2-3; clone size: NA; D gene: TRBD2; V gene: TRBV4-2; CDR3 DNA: TGTGCCAGCAGCCCGGACCTGGGACTAGCGGGGGGCGGGACGCAGTATTTT; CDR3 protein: CASSPDLGLAGGGTQYF
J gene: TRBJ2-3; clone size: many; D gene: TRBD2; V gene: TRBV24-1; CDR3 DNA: TGTGCCACCAGTGATGCGCGAACTAGCGGGGGGGTTGGAGATACGCAGTATTTT; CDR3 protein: CATSDARTSGGVGDTQYF
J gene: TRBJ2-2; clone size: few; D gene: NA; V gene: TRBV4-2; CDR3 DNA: TGTGCCAGCAGTGATAACAGTTACACCGGGGAGCTGTTTTTT; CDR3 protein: CASSDNSYTGELFF
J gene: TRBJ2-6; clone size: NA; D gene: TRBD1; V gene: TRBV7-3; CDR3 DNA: TGTGCCAGCAGCTTGGGACAGGCGAACTCTGGGGCCAACGTCCTGACTTTC; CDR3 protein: CASSLGQANSGANVLTF
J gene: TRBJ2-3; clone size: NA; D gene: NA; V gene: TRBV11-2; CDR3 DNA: TGTGCCAGCAGCTCAATTGGGACGGGGGCCACAGATACGCAGTATTTT; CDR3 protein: CASSSIGTGATDTQYF
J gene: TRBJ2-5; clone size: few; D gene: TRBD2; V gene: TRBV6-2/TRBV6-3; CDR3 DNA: TGTGCCAGCAGTTACCCAGGGACTAGCGGTGGGACCCAGTACTTC; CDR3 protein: CASSYPGTSGGTQYF
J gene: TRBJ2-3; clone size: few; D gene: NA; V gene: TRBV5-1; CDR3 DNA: TGCGCCAGCAGCTTATCGTCGACTTCAACAGATACGCAGTATTTT; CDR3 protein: CASSLSSTSTDTQYF
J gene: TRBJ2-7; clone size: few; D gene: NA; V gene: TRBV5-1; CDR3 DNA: TGCGCCAGCAGCTTGGGTGGGAATCTCCTCCTTAGCGAGCAGTACTTC; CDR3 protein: CASSLGGNLLLSEQYF
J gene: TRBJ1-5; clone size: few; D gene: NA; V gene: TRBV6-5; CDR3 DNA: TGTGCCAGCAGTTACTTGGGTTCCGATCAGCCCCAGCATTTT; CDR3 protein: CASSYLGSDQPQHF
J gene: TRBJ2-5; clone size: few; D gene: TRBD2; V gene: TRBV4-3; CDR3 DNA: TGCGCCAGCAGCCAAGATCGCGTTTGGGGGGGGGAGACCCAGTACTTC; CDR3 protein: CASSQDRVWGGETQYF
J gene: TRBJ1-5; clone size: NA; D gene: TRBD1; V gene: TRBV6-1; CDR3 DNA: TGTGCCAGCAGTACGATGACAGGGGGCAGCCAGCCCCAGCATTTT; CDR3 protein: CASSTMTGGSQPQHF
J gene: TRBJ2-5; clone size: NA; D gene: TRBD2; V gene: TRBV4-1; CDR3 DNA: TGCGCCAGCAGCCATCGGGGGGGGGCAGATCAAGAGACCCAGTACTTC; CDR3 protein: CASSHRGGADQETQYF
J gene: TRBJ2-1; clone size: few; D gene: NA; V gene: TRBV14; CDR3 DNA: TGTGCCAGCAGCCGGGACACGGGGCTAGGCAATGAGCAGTTCTTC; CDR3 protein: CASSRDTGLGNEQFF
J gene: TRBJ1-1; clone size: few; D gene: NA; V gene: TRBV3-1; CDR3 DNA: TGTGCCAGCGGAAGAGGGGGGGGCACTGAAGCTTTCTTT; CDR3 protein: CASGRGGGTEAFF
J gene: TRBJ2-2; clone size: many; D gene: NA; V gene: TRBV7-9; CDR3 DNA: TGTGCCAGCAGCTTAGACCCCCTTGGGATAGGAGCCCAGAAAAGAGGCACCGGGGAGCTGTTTTTT; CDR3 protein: CASSLDPLGIGAQKRGTGELFF
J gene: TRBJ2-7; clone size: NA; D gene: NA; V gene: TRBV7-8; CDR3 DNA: TGTGCCAGCAGCGAGAGCCGGGCCCACCCGGCCTACGAGCAGTACTTC; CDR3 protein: CASSESRAHPAYEQYF
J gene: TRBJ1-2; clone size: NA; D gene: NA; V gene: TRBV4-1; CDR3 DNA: TGCGCCAGCAGCCAAGAAGGAGGAAATCCTAACTATGGCTACACCTTC; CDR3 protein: CASSQEGGNPNYGYTF
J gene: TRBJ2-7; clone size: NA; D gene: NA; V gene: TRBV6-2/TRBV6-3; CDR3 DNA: TGTGCCAGCCAGGGGTATTCCTACGAGCAGTACTTC; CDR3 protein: CASQGYSYEQYF
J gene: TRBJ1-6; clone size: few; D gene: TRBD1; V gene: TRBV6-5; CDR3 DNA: TGTGCCAGCAGACCGGACAGGGAACCCTATAATTCACCCCTCCACTTT; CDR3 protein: CASRPDREPYNSPLHF
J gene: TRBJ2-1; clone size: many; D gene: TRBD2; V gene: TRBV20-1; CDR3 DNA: TGCAGTGCTACTAGCGGGGGACCCACCAATGAGCAGTTCTTC; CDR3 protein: CSATSGGPTNEQFF
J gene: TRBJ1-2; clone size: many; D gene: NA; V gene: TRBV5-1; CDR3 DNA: TGCGCCAGCAGCCTCAGGGAGGCAAACTATGGCTACACCTTC; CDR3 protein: CASSLREANYGYTF
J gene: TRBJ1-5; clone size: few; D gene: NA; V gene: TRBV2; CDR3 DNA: TGTGCCAGCGGAGACATTAGCAATCAGCCCCAGCATTTT; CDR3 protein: CASGDISNQPQHF
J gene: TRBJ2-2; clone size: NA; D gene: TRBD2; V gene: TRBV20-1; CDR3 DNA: TGCAGTGCTAGACTAGCGGGAACCGGGGAGCTGTTTTTT; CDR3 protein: CSARLAGTGELFF
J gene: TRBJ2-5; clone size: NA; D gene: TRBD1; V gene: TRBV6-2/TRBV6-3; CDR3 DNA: TGTGCCAGCAGTTATGAGGAGACAGGGGGTTGGGAGACCCAGTACTTC; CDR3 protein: CASSYEETGGWETQYF
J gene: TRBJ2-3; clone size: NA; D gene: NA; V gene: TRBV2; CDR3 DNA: TGTGCCAGCAGTGAAGGGACGGGGAGCACAGATACGCAGTATTTT; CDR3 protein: CASSEGTGSTDTQYF
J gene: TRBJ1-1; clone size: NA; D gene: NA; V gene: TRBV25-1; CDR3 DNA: TGTGCCAGCAGTGAATATGGCACTCACACTGAAGCTTTCTTT; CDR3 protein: CASSEYGTHTEAFF
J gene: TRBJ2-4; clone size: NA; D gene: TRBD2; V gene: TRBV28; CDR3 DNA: TGTGCCAGCGGACTAGTCCAAAACATTCAGTACTTC; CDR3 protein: CASGLVQNIQYF
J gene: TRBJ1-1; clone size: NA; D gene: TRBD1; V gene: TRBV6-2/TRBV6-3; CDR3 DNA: TGTGCCAGCAGATACCGGGACAGCCACACTGAAGCTTTCTTT; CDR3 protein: CASRYRDSHTEAFF
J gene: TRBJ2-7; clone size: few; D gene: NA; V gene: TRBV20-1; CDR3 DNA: TGCAGTGCTAGAGAACCCCTCTATGGCTACGAGCAGTACTTC; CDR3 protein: CSAREPLYGYEQYF
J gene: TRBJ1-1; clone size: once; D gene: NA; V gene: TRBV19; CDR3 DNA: TGTGCCAGTAGTATAGACAGCTGGAGGACTGAAGCTTTCTTT; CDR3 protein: CASSIDSWRTEAFF
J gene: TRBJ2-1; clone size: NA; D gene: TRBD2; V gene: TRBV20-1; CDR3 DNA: TGCAGTGCTTTACTAGCGGGGGGGCTGGGTGAGCAGTTCTTC; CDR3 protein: CSALLAGGLGEQFF
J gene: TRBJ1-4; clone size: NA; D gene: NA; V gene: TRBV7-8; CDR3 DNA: TGTGCCAGCAGCTCCGGAGGGGGGTATTGGGAAAAACTGTTTTTT; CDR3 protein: CASSSGGGYWEKLFF
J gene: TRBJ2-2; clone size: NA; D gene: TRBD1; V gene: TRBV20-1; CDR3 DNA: TGCAGTGCTAGGACAGGGGGGCACACCGGGGAGCTGTTTTTT; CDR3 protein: CSARTGGHTGELFF
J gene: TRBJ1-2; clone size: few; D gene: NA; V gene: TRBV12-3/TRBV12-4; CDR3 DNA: TGTGCCAGCAGTTTCCTCACCCGCTATGGCTACACCTTC; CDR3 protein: CASSFLTRYGYTF
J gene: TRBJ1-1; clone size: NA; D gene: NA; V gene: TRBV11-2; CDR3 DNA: TGTGCCAGCAGCTTTGATGAAGCCCGAGCCTTT; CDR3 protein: CASSFDEARAF
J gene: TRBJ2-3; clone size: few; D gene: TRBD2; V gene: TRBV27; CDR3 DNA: TGTGCCAGCAGAATAGCGGGGGGGGCTTACACAGATACGCAGTATTTT; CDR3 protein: CASRIAGGAYTDTQYF
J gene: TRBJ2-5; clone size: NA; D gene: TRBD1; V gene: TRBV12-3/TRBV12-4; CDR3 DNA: TGTGCCAGCAGTTCGACAGGGGGTGTGGAGACCCAGTACTTC; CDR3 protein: CASSSTGGVETQYF
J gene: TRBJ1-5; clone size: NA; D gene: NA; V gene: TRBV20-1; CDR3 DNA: TGCAGTGCTAGAGCCAGGGAAAATCAGCCCCAGCATTTT; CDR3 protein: CSARARENQPQHF
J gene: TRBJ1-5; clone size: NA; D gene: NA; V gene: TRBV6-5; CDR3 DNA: TGTGCCAGCAGCCCACTGGACAGCCATCAGCCCCAGCATTTT; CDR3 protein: CASSPLDSHQPQHF
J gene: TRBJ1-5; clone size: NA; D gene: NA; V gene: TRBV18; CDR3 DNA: TGTGCCAGCTCACCAGATCAGGCGCCCCAGCATTTT; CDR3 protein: CASSPDQAPQHF
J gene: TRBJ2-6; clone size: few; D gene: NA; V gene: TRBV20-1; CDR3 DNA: TGCAGTGCGACGGACAGAGTGAACTCTGGGGCCAACGTCCTGACTTTC; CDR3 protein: CSATDRVNSGANVLTF